This TCR beta chain is drawn from a study of cytomegalovirus exposure and HLA in healthy donors. Study overall: In a later analysis, it was reported that the roughly 130 validation repertoires had been produced on the same platform as the 700 or so repertoires belonging to the first cohort. The study's findings and limits: It was reported that the classifier diagnosed cytomegalovirus status with high specificity and sensitivity in both the original and validation cohorts. Subsequent analysis showed first-cohort TCR clusters tending to co-occur in 120 validation repertoires. TCR beta chains numbering some 160 were designated cytomegalovirus-associated.

The repertoire was sequenced with immunoSEQ multiplex PCR; TCRdb's copy has only in-frame clones and lacks some. The data contain about 240,000 clones, about 87% of them singletons. Comments on this clone: No antigen is known for it.

Sequences were obtained from PBMCs. This clonotype was sampled from a man aged 18 to 35 in good health and CMV-seronegative.

The CDR3 bases are TGTGCCAGCAGCCAAGGGGGCCCTGATGGGACCCAGTACTTC. This encodes CASSQGGPDGTQYF. The V call is TRBV14, the J call TRBJ2-5; possibly TRBD1 for D (5 bases). The V end lost 1 base, the J end lost 7 bases, and 13 bases lay between the germline ends. The germline CDR1 and CDR2 sequences are SGHDN and FVKESK. There are 14 residues in the CDR3.